The next 22 T cell receptor beta chains were all read from a single sample in a study of T cell repertoires in cytomegalovirus infection. TCRdb itself ran the reads through MiXCR, one entry per CDR3 protein. The data hold around 320,000 distinct CDR3 sequences, with more than 8% observed a single time. The source material was PBMCs. These receptors all stem from a human donor in good health (CMV status not recorded). Some clones in this sample may be carry-over from other donors' samples.

The V gene is TRBV5-4, the J gene TRBJ1-6, with D perhaps matching TRBD1 (5 bases). This CDR3 has 15 residues. The germline CDR1 and CDR2 sequences are SGHNT and YYREEE (reference sequence). V shed 3 bases and J shed 9 bases, with 16 bases lying between them. The CDR3 loop is CASSWDGNLASPLHF. The CDR3 DNA is TGTGCCAGCAGCTGGGACGGCAATTTGGCTTCACCCCTCCACTTT.

This clonotype was seen many times. The gene calls are TRBV7-2 and TRBJ2-1, with TRBD1 identical over 8 bases. Germline V gene data show CDR1 as SGHTA and CDR2 as FQGNSA. The J segment lost 6 bases and the V segment lost 5 bases, leaving 12 bases of the junction unmatched. This CDR3 is 16 amino acids long. The CDR3, as DNA: TGTGCCAGCAGCCTTGGCAGGGGGCTGGTACGCAATGAGCAGTTCTTC. Translation: CASSLGRGLVRNEQFF.

This clonotype was recorded a few times. V usage is TRBV13 and J usage is TRBJ1-1, with a weak D call TRBD1 (6 bases). CDR3 length: 13 amino acids. The germline gives CDR1 PRHDT, CDR2 FYEKMQ (reference sequence). V lost 1 base to trimming and J lost 6 bases, with 9 bases between them. The DNA for the CDR3 is TGTGCCAGCAGCTTAGCAGGGGATGCTGAAGCTTTCTTT. The encoded protein is CASSLAGDAEAFF.

J is TRBJ2-4 and V is TRBV20-1, with 9 nucleotides matching TRBD1. Germline-derived CDR1 and CDR2 are DFQATT and SNEGSKA (reference sequence). CDR3 length equals 14 residues. Trimming removed 3 bases from V and 9 bases from J; junction bases left unmatched: 9. The CDR3 sequence: CSASEDRGWGIQYF. Written as DNA, the CDR3 is TGCAGTGCTAGCGAGGACAGGGGATGGGGCATTCAGTACTTC.

This clonotype was observed many times. The DNA for the CDR3 is TGTGCCAGTAGTATATCGGGCCTGATGGATCAGCCCCAGCATTTT. Translating it yields CASSISGLMDQPQHF. The chain carries TRBV19 and TRBJ1-5; D unresolved. V gave up 2 bases and J gave up 5 bases, with 13 bases separating them. The CDR3 length is 15 residues. In germline, CDR1 is LNHDA, CDR2 SQIVND (reference sequence).

Here the CDR3 DNA reads TGTGCCAGCTCACCACGGGTCCCGCAAACTAATGAAAAACTGTTTTTT. Its protein is CASSPRVPQTNEKLFF. This chain uses TRBV18 with TRBJ1-4; D gene uncertain. The germline V gene encodes CDR1 KGHSH and CDR2 LQKENI. The CDR3 totals 16 residues. The V end lost 1 base, the J end lost 1 base, and 10 bases lay between the germline ends.

This clonotype was counted a few times. The chain carries TRBV20-1 and TRBJ2-2; 11 bases fit TRBD2. This CDR3 has 14 residues. The V segment lost 6 bases and the J segment 7 bases; nucleotides outside the gene matches: 7. Per the germline V gene, CDR1 is DFQATT and CDR2 is SNEGSKA (reference sequence). This CDR3 reads CSAVAGGRVGELFF. The DNA of the CDR3 is TGCAGTGCCGTAGCGGGGGGGCGAGTCGGGGAGCTGTTTTTT.

Only a few counts were recorded for this clonotype. This chain joins TRBV7-2 and TRBJ1-2, with 7 bases that match TRBD1. V trimming: 4 bases; J trimming: 1 base; junction bases outside the gene matches: 6. Germline values: CDR1 SGHTA, CDR2 FQGNSA. CDR3 length equals 15 residues. In nucleotides, the CDR3 is TGTGCCAGCAGCTCCCTGGCAGGGGGTAACTATGGCTACACCTTC. This translates into CASSSLAGGNYGYTF.

This clonotype was detected a few times. The chain joins TRBV28 to TRBJ1-6; TRBD1 matches 10 bases. V lost 7 bases and J lost 16; bases outside the gene matches: 10. CDR3 size: 13 residues. Germline CDR1 is MDHEN and CDR2 is SYDVKM. As DNA, the CDR3 is TGTGCCAGCAACCTTTTGGACAGGGGGGGTCTCCACTTT. Encoded protein: CASNLLDRGGLHF.

This clonotype was seen at least ten times. In DNA form, the CDR3 reads TGTGCCAGTAGTACCGGGACAGGGGGCAACGAGCAGTACTTC. Residues: CASSTGTGGNEQYF. The V gene is TRBV19, the J gene TRBJ2-7; 12 nucleotides match TRBD1. This CDR3 is built from 14 residues. Per germline, CDR1 LNHDA and CDR2 SQIVND (reference sequence). With 4 bases clipped from V and 5 bases from J, the junction kept 3 bases outside the gene matches.

This clonotype has just a few counts. The chain uses TRBV7-2 and TRBJ2-7, with 7 nucleotides matching TRBD2. The V gene end was trimmed by 6 bases and the J gene end by 4 bases; junction bases not matched to a gene: 12. This CDR3 spans 15 amino acids. Looked up from germline, CDR1 is SGHTA and CDR2 is FQGNSA. CDR3 loop: CASRRGGGRRYEQYF. In DNA, the CDR3 is TGTGCCAGCAGGCGAGGAGGCGGGAGAAGGTACGAGCAGTACTTC.

The sample holds many counts of this clonotype. The chain combines TRBV29-1 with TRBJ2-1; D unresolved. This CDR3 region has 12 residues. The V and J ends lost 2 bases and 6 bases respectively, with 8 bases between them. Germline CDR1 SQVTM, CDR2 ANQGSEA. The CDR3 bases are TGCAGCGTTGAACGTTTTATCAATGAGCAGTTCTTC. Its protein product is CSVERFINEQFF.

This clonotype was seen more than once but under ten times. The genes are TRBV13 and TRBJ2-6, with 7 bases lining up with TRBD1. The CDR3 extends over 17 amino acids. Germline values: CDR1 PRHDT, CDR2 FYEKMQ (reference sequence). J was trimmed by 0 bases and V by 6 bases; bases with no gene match: 8. For the CDR3, the DNA is TGTGCCAGCAGGCCCAGGGGGTCCTTCTCTGGGGCCAACGTCCTGACTTTC. As protein: CASRPRGSFSGANVLTF.

This clonotype was recorded many times. The V and J genes are TRBV6-1 and TRBJ1-4; possible D gene TRBD1, 5 bases. This CDR3 contains 13 residues. V was shortened by 6 bases and J by 8 bases, with 13 bases between the two germline ends. Germline lookup yields CDR1 MNHNS and CDR2 SASEGT. DNA for the CDR3: TGTGCCAGCAGAATGGGGACGGTGGAAAAACTGTTTTTT. It codes for CASRMGTVEKLFF.

This clonotype was counted at least ten times. The V call is TRBV6-2 or TRBV6-3, the J call TRBJ2-1; a possible D gene is TRBD1 (5 bases). V was shortened by 2 bases and J by 5 bases, with 10 bases between the two germline ends. Looked up from germline, CDR1 is MNHEY and CDR2 is SVGEGT. CDR3 length: 14 residues. The chain's CDR3 is CASSYPDRHNEQFF. In DNA form, the CDR3 reads TGTGCCAGCAGTTACCCCGACAGACACAATGAGCAGTTCTTC.

This chain uses TRBV7-9 with TRBJ1-4; D not resolved. Germline V gene sequence: CDR1 SEHNR, CDR2 FQNEAQ (reference sequence). With 6 bases removed from V and 1 base from J, the gap between germline ends came to 9 bases. The CDR3 has 14 amino acids. The chain's CDR3 is CASRPGETNEKLFF. The CDR3 region has the DNA TGTGCCAGCAGGCCCGGGGAAACTAATGAAAAACTGTTTTTT.

J is TRBJ2-7 and V is TRBV7-2; D uncertain. V was shortened by 5 bases and J by 2 bases, with 13 bases between the two germline ends. There are 14 residues in the CDR3. The germline gives CDR1 SGHTA, CDR2 FQGNSA. In DNA, the CDR3 is TGTGCCAGCAGCGGTCACATGGTCGCCTACGAGCAGTACTTC. This sequence encodes CASSGHMVAYEQYF.

The sample holds a few counts of this clonotype. The CDR3: CASSIGQMSSYNEQFF. The CDR3 DNA follows: TGTGCCAGTAGTATAGGGCAAATGAGCTCCTACAATGAGCAGTTCTTC. This rearrangement joins TRBV19 to TRBJ2-1; no firm D call. V gave up 1 base and J gave up 0 bases, with 10 bases separating them. Germline CDR1 LNHDA, CDR2 SQIVND (reference sequence). The CDR3 sequence is 16 residues long.

The rearrangement joins TRBV19 to TRBJ2-3, with D unresolved. CDR1 is LNHDA, CDR2 SQIVND, per germline (reference sequence). V dropped 4 bases and J dropped 2 bases, with 7 bases sitting between them. The CDR3 contains 13 residues. The CDR3 DNA follows: TGTGCCAGTAGTACCTCCACCACAGATACGCAGTATTTT. It specifies CASSTSTTDTQYF.

The chain couples TRBV6-1 to TRBJ2-2, with 8 bases fitting TRBD1. There are 16 residues in the CDR3. With V trimmed by 5 bases and J by 2 bases, 7 bases remained unmatched. Germline V gives CDR1 MNHNS, CDR2 SASEGT. The CDR3 protein is CASSRDRPPNTGELFF. In DNA, the CDR3 is TGTGCCAGCAGTCGGGACAGGCCACCTAACACCGGGGAGCTGTTTTTT.

The table lists this clonotype with many counts. The rearrangement uses TRBV28 and TRBJ1-1; 9 bases align to TRBD1. The CDR3 loop spans 15 amino acids. CDR1 MDHEN and CDR2 SYDVKM come from the germline V gene. The ends lost 6 bases at V and 4 bases at J; junction bases unmatched: 9. Here the CDR3 DNA reads TGTGCCAGCAGGTTCCGGGACAGGGAGTCCACTGAAGCTTTCTTT. This sequence encodes CASRFRDRESTEAFF.

This clonotype was counted only a few times. J is TRBJ1-5 and V is TRBV10-2; D is undetermined. The ends were cut back, 2 bases at V and 5 bases at J, with 13 bases in the middle. The germline gives CDR1 WSHSY, CDR2 SAAADI. The CDR3 extends over 15 amino acids. CDR3 region: CASSEAGGRYQPQHF. CDR3 DNA: TGCGCCAGCAGTGAGGCCGGCGGACGGTATCAGCCCCAGCATTTT.